What follows are 25 T cell receptor beta chains derived from one specimen sequenced in a study of patients and donors after allogeneic stem cell transplantation (TCRdb year 2020). Library preparation was by RT-PCR. The instrument was a NextSeq 550. TCRdb itself trimmed the public reads at Q25 with fastp, ran MiXCR and retained productive beta chains. CDR3 protein duplicates are merged, each entry listing the most common genes and DNA. The sample includes some 960,000 distinct CDR3 sequences, with about a sixth observed a single time. 5% to 7.5% of the sample is held by the ten biggest clonotypes. Sequenced material: blood, either unsorted or a sorted T cell fraction (not recorded which). The receptors here all came from a human donor who was either an allogeneic HSCT recipient or a stem cell or donor lymphocyte infusion donor (not recorded which). It is not recorded whose cells these are; they may come from a transplant donor.

This clonotype was counted ten times or more. The junction shows a germline mismatch at one end, possibly a read error. V gene TRBV5-1 combines with J gene TRBJ1-1, with a tentative D call TRBD1 (5 bases). This CDR3 has 13 residues. In germline, CDR1 is SGHRS, CDR2 YFSETQ. The CDR3 sequence is CASSFGGGTEAFF. The CDR3 DNA sequence: TGTGCCAGCAGTTTTGGGGGAGGAACTGAAGCTTTCTTT.

This clonotype was detected a few times. The CDR3 is CATRGTESSYNEQFF. In DNA form, the CDR3 reads TGTGCCACCAGGGGAACCGAAAGCTCCTACAATGAGCAGTTCTTC. V usage is TRBV24-1 and J usage is TRBJ2-1; no firm D call. The V end lost 7 bases, the J end lost 0 bases, and 12 bases lay between the germline ends. The germline gives CDR1 KGHDR, CDR2 SFDVKD. The CDR3 spans 15 residues.

Only a few counts were recorded for this clonotype. The chain couples TRBV7-3 to TRBJ1-1, with 8 positions matching TRBD1. J lost 7 bases, V lost 0 bases, and 1 base had no gene match. Germline V lookup: CDR1 SGHTA, CDR2 FQGTGA. CDR3 length: 13 amino acids. The CDR3 coding sequence is TGTGCCAGCAGCTTAACAGGGACAGGTGAAGCTTTCTTT. This sequence encodes CASSLTGTGEAFF. The entire variable domain, with the rest obtained from reference TRBV7-3 and TRBJ1-1, is as follows: GAGVSQTPSNKVTEKGKYVELRCDPISGHTALYWYRQSLGQGPEFLIYFQGTGAADDSGLPNDRFFAVRPEGSVSTLKIQRTERGDSAVYLCASSLTGTGEAFFGQGTRLTVV.

This clonotype has at least ten counts. This chain connects TRBV12-3 or TRBV12-4 to TRBJ2-7; TRBD2 agrees at 10 bases. The CDR3 sequence is 17 residues long. V lost 1 base, J lost 4 bases, and 10 bases stayed unmatched. As DNA, the CDR3 is TGTGCCAGCAGTTTAGGGCTCACTAGCGGGGAAATATACGAGCAGTACTTC. This codes for CASSLGLTSGEIYEQYF.

The gene calls are TRBV5-1 and TRBJ2-1; the match to TRBD2 covers 11 bases. Germline assignment: CDR1 SGHRS and CDR2 YFSETQ. This CDR3 is 17 amino acids long. The V gene end was trimmed by 4 bases and the J gene end by 4 bases; junction bases not matched to a gene: 10. The DNA for the CDR3 is TGCGCCAGCAGCGTAGACTCCGGGACTAGCGGATACAATGAGCAGTTCTTC. Amino acids: CASSVDSGTSGYNEQFF.

This chain links TRBV6-5 with TRBJ2-7; a weak D match, TRBD1 (6 bases). V was shortened by 4 bases and J by 0 bases, with 10 bases between the two germline ends. The germline V gene has CDR1 MNHEY and CDR2 SVGAGI. The CDR3 has 14 amino acids. CDR3 DNA sequence: TGTGCCAGCAGTTCGACAGGCGCCTCCTACGAGCAGTACTTC. Translating it yields CASSSTGASYEQYF.

This clonotype was seen only a few times. This chain links TRBV7-9 with TRBJ2-7; TRBD2 matches 8 bases. V gave up 5 bases and J gave up 1 base; unmatched junction bases: 4. This CDR3 is built from 14 residues. CDR1 is SEHNR, CDR2 FQNEAQ, per germline (reference sequence). The CDR3 DNA follows: TGTGCCAGCAGCCCTCCGGGGGGGTCCTACGAGCAGTACTTC. Amino acid sequence: CASSPPGGSYEQYF.

This clonotype was detected a few times. The V and J genes are TRBV15 and TRBJ1-1, with 7 bases fitting TRBD1. Trimming removed 5 bases from V and 1 base from J; junction bases left unmatched: 16. CDR1 and CDR2 (germline): LNHNV, YYDKDF (reference sequence). CDR3 length: 18 amino acids. This CDR3 reads CATSLEWLGTARNTEAFF. In nucleotides, the CDR3 is TGTGCCACCAGCCTCGAATGGTTGGGGACAGCGAGGAACACTGAAGCTTTCTTT.

The genes are TRBV7-3 and TRBJ2-2; weak D call: TRBD2 (6 bases). The V and J ends lost 2 bases and 8 bases respectively, with 12 bases between them. This CDR3 has 14 amino acids. Germline V lookup: CDR1 SGHTA, CDR2 FQGTGA. CDR3 DNA sequence: TGTGCCAGCAGCTTACGGGAGCGGAGAGGGGAGCTGTTTTTT. Its protein is CASSLRERRGELFF.

In its sample, this clonotype was seen a few times. The V and J genes are TRBV7-2 and TRBJ2-3; D perhaps matches TRBD2 (6 bases). Deletions cut 0 bases from V and 10 bases from J, with 20 bases between. The germline CDR1 and CDR2 sequences are SGHTA and FQGNSA. The CDR3 spans 16 residues. DNA for the CDR3: TGTGCCAGCAGCTTAGCGACCGGGACTGCCAAAGTGGCGCAGTATTTT. This translates into CASSLATGTAKVAQYF.

The J gene is TRBJ1-2, the V gene TRBV20-1; no firm D call. The germline V gene encodes CDR1 DFQATT and CDR2 SNEGSKA (reference sequence). This CDR3 spans 11 amino acids. V lost 0 bases, J lost 9 bases, and 8 bases lay in between. CDR3 amino acids: CSAREGSSYTF. The CDR3 nucleotides are TGCAGTGCTAGAGAGGGAAGTAGCTACACCTTC.

A few counts support this clonotype. V usage is TRBV20-1 and J usage is TRBJ2-1; TRBD2 might be the D (5 bases). CDR3 length: 15 residues. The ends were cut back, 3 bases at V and 3 bases at J, with 15 bases in the middle. In germline, CDR1 is DFQATT, CDR2 SNEGSKA (reference sequence). CDR3 loop: CSASLLSGVYNEQFF. The CDR3 nucleotides read TGCAGTGCTAGTCTCCTCAGCGGAGTCTACAATGAGCAGTTCTTC.

The V gene is TRBV29-1, the J gene TRBJ2-5; the match to TRBD2 covers 9 bases. Unmatched junction bases numbered 7, after V lost 7 bases and J lost 4 bases. Germline V gives CDR1 SQVTM, CDR2 ANQGSEA. The CDR3 loop spans 13 amino acids. The CDR3 spells CSGLSGGGETQYF. The CDR3 DNA follows: TGCAGCGGACTTAGCGGGGGTGGAGAGACCCAGTACTTC.

The chain combines TRBV7-2 with TRBJ2-1; D may be TRBD1 (7 bases). The germline V and J ends were trimmed by 0 bases and 3 bases, with 12 bases remaining between them. Germline CDR1 is SGHTA and CDR2 is FQGNSA. CDR3 length: 16 residues. This CDR3 reads CASSLAAGGHYNEQFF. CDR3 sequence (DNA): TGTGCCAGCAGCTTAGCCGCAGGGGGGCACTACAATGAGCAGTTCTTC.

Only a few counts were recorded for this clonotype. The V call is TRBV5-1, the J call TRBJ2-5, with TRBD2 matching 11 bases. Trimming removed 6 bases from V and 1 base from J; junction bases left unmatched: 2. The CDR3 spans 14 residues. CDR1 is SGHRS, CDR2 YFSETQ, per germline. The CDR3 loop reads CASTSGGIQETQYF. The CDR3 DNA follows: TGCGCCAGCACTAGCGGGGGGATCCAAGAGACCCAGTACTTC.

The table lists this clonotype with a few counts. The chain recombines TRBV5-1 with TRBJ1-5; tentatively, D is TRBD1 (5 bases). The V end was cut by 4 bases, the J end by 1 base, with 21 bases between. CDR1 and CDR2 (germline): SGHRS, YFSETQ. The length of the CDR3 is 18 residues. The DNA of the CDR3 is TGCGCCAGCAGCCCTGGGAGGGGTGGCGGCATCAGCAATCAGCCCCAGCATTTT. This encodes CASSPGRGGGISNQPQHF.

V and J are TRBV5-6 and TRBJ1-4; no definite D call. V lost 1 base to trimming and J lost 5 bases, with 6 bases between them. Per the germline V gene, CDR1 is SGHDT and CDR2 is YYEEEE. This CDR3 contains 13 residues. In nucleotides, the CDR3 is TGTGCCAGCAGCTTGAATCCGAATGAAAAACTGTTTTTT. It yields the protein CASSLNPNEKLFF.

This clonotype was seen a few times. The chain recombines TRBV12-3 or TRBV12-4 with TRBJ1-5; a possible D gene is TRBD1 (5 bases). With 5 bases removed from V and 4 bases from J, the gap between germline ends came to 12 bases. The CDR3 is 14 residues long. This chain's CDR3 is CASSVDRENQPQHF. CDR3 sequence (DNA): TGTGCCAGCAGTGTTGACAGAGAAAATCAGCCCCAGCATTTT.

The chain recombines TRBV7-2 with TRBJ2-2; 7 nucleotides agree with TRBD1. V was clipped by 5 bases and J by 1 base; unmatched bases: 4. The CDR3 consists of 15 residues. CDR1 is SGHTA and CDR2 is FQGNSA in the germline V gene. CDR3 loop: CASSTGQLNTGELFF. CDR3 DNA sequence: TGTGCCAGCAGCACGGGACAGCTGAACACCGGGGAGCTGTTTTTT. The full variable domain, completed using reference TRBV7-2 and TRBJ2-2, is GAGVSQSPSNKVTEKGKDVELRCDPISGHTALYWYRQSLGQGLEFLIYFQGNSAPDKSGLPSDRFSAERTGGSVSTLTIQRTQQEDSAVYLCASSTGQLNTGELFFGEGSRLTVL.

The chain has TRBV11-2 and TRBJ2-4; either TRBD1 or TRBD2 may supply D (6 bases each). V shed 0 bases and J shed 7 bases, with 16 bases lying between them. The CDR3 sequence is 16 residues long. CDR1 SGHAT and CDR2 FQNNGV come from the germline V gene. For the CDR3, the DNA is TGTGCCAGCAGCTTAGATCAAGGGGGGCTGGGGAACATTCAGTACTTC. Protein: CASSLDQGGLGNIQYF.

V gene TRBV24-1 combines with J gene TRBJ2-2; 11 nucleotides align to TRBD2. The CDR3 spans 20 residues. V lost 4 bases and J lost 2; bases outside the gene matches: 14. The germline gives CDR1 KGHDR, CDR2 SFDVKD. As DNA, the CDR3 is TGTGCCACCAGTGACCGTTCACCTAGCGGGAGGCCCTATAACACCGGGGAGCTGTTTTTT. Translated, it gives CATSDRSPSGRPYNTGELFF.

This clonotype turned up a few times. V gene TRBV2 combines with J gene TRBJ2-2, with 13 bases identical to TRBD2. CDR3 length: 16 residues. The V gene's germline CDR1 is SNHLY and CDR2 FYNNEI. The V gene end was trimmed by 6 bases and the J gene end by 5 bases; junction bases not matched to a gene: 6. CDR3 in amino acids: CASRDGLAGVTGELFF. CDR3 DNA: TGTGCCAGCAGGGACGGACTAGCGGGGGTTACCGGGGAGCTGTTTTTT.

This clonotype was counted between two and nine times. This chain joins TRBV5-6 and TRBJ2-7, with a possible D match to TRBD2 (5 bases). Germline V lookup: CDR1 SGHDT, CDR2 YYEEEE. The CDR3 is 12 amino acids. V was shortened by 4 bases and J by 8 bases, with 13 bases between the two germline ends. The CDR3 coding sequence is TGTGCCAGCAGCCCCAAGTGGAGGAAGCAGTACTTC. Translating gives CASSPKWRKQYF.

The V gene is TRBV9, the J gene TRBJ2-7; 8 bases are shared with TRBD2. Per germline, CDR1 SGDLS and CDR2 YYNGEE. This CDR3 region has 14 residues. The V and J ends lost 3 bases and 3 bases, in that order; junction bases with no gene match: 5. CDR3 sequence: CASSASGRNYEQYF. CDR3 coding DNA: TGTGCCAGCAGCGCTAGCGGGCGGAACTACGAGCAGTACTTC.

The CDR3 coding sequence is TGCAGTGCTAGAAGACAGGGGAACACAGATACGCAGTATTTT. Amino acid sequence: CSARRQGNTDTQYF. This sequence joins TRBV20-1 and TRBJ2-3; 8 nucleotides line up with TRBD1. J was trimmed by 2 bases and V by 2 bases; bases with no gene match: 3. Germline values: CDR1 DFQATT, CDR2 SNEGSKA (reference sequence). This CDR3 is 14 amino acids long.